This T cell receptor beta chain was captured in a study of T cells after yellow fever vaccination (dated by TCRdb to the late 2010s). About the investigation overall: The SMART-Seq v4 Ultra Low Input RNA kit was used to prepare libraries from fractions with low cell numbers. Bulk TCR alpha and beta repertoires were sequenced longitudinally to track T-cell clones before and after primary and booster YFV17D yellow fever vaccination. Blood samples were taken at several timepoints before and after primary and secondary immunization, and bulk PBMC replicates and cell subsets were isolated. Two healthy male donors, one aged 18 to 29 and one aged 30 to 39 years, were included in the cohort. Study-wide findings and limitations: After the booster, most clones that had expanded after primary vaccination were detected again (around 95% of CD4 and roughly 86% of CD8), suggesting broad maintenance of memory. Only two donors were included in the study, so the extent to which the findings can be generalized is limited. Because abundant contaminating clonotypes from the bulk population could be contained in FACS-sorted repertoires, computational filtering was required. A small fraction of clonotypes showed up in both the CD4 and CD8 compartments, probably as a result of convergent recombination. The secondary T-cell response was weaker than the primary response but faster, peaking on day 5 instead of day 15.

The germline V gene yields SGHAT for CDR1 and FQNNGV for CDR2. Trimming leaves V shorter by 5 bases and J shorter by 2 bases, with the junction holding 13 bases beyond the gene matches. From the cysteine up to the phenylalanine, the CDR3 has a length of 17 residues. Only the CDR3 DNA stays, 51 bases, in frame from base 1. This clonotype was counted at least ten times. There is no known antigen for this receptor. Base qualities were left out, and no much larger clone turns up one base away. What this sample's treatment or condition label stands for: live attenuated yellow fever vaccine strain. PBMCs were isolated from peripheral blood using a standard Ficoll-Paque protocol. Dynabeads CD4 and CD8 positive selection kits were used to isolate CD4 and CD8 T-cell fractions. TriZol was used to extract RNA from bulk PBMCs, from CD4 and CD8 fractions, and from dextramer-positive and dextramer-negative fractions.

TCR cDNA was synthesized by 5'RACE template switching, which introduced a universal primer site and unique molecular identifiers. cDNA synthesis was primed from both the TCR alpha and TCR beta constant segments. Library amplification used two PCR steps, and the second PCR step added sample barcodes and sequencing adapters. Sequencing of libraries was done on Illumina HiSeq 2500 (2x100 bp) or NovaSeq (2x150 bp). Regarding the original processing steps: MIGEC handled demultiplexing of reads and collapsing into UMI consensus sequences, while MiXCR performed V(D)J alignment. Vaccine-responding clonotypes were defined with edgeR using replicate PBMC samples, requiring FDR below 0.01 and a log2 fold change above 5 up to day 15. Bulk clonotypes were assigned CD4 or CD8 identity according to which sequenced CD4 or CD8 repertoire held them at higher abundance. Using fastp trimming at Q25 and MiXCR clonotype assembly, TCRdb reanalyzed the public sequencing data and kept in-frame beta chains. Every distinct CDR3 protein forms one entry, paired with its most common genes and DNA. The V and J calls come from TCRdb's annotation, not from the publication. Counted in this sample were around 110,000 distinct CDR3 sequences; 7% to 8.5% of them appeared once. The ten largest clones represent 25% of the sample.

The clonotype originates from a young man who received the YFV17D yellow fever vaccine. Here the sequenced sample was CD8+ T cells sorted from PBMCs, taken 45 days after the yellow fever booster vaccination. The chain uses TRBV11-2 and TRBJ2-3; TRBD1 fits 7 bases in the junction. The nucleotide sequence reads TGTGCCAGCAGCGATCGGCTCAAGGGGACAGCCACAGATACGCAGTATTTT. The resulting protein is CASSDRLKGTATDTQYF. The CDR3 plus the reference TRBV11-2 and TRBJ2-3 genes for the other parts give the full variable domain: EAGVAQSPRYKIIEKRQSVAFWCNPISGHATLYWYQQILGQGPKLLIQFQNNGVVDDSQLPKDRFSAERLKGVDSTLKIQPAKLEDSAVYLCASSDRLKGTATDTQYFGPGTRLTVL.